This T cell receptor beta chain is drawn from a study of T cells in Graves' hyperthyroidism and ophthalmopathy (dated by TCRdb to about 2019). About the full investigation: To identify TCR V-J signatures that set the groups apart, the researchers used a discovery cohort of 100 or so patients, made up of 40 to 45 with Graves' ophthalmopathy and 57 with stable Graves' hyperthyroidism. An independent validation cohort of under 20 hyperthyroidism patients and roughly 16 patients who later progressed to ophthalmopathy tested prospective prediction of ophthalmopathy. The roughly 100 discovery patients were divided at random into training and test sets in a 7:3 ratio. In addition, the study compared T-cell repertoires in thyroid tissue and in blood from about 6 Graves' hyperthyroidism patients. Once sampling was done, hyperthyroidism patients were given methimazole at a starting dose of 30 mg daily, whereas ophthalmopathy patients were given high-dose intravenous methylprednisolone. According to the paper, TCR Vbeta CDR3 sequencing was carried out on some 130 peripheral blood samples, which came from approximately 41 ophthalmopathy, around 74 hyperthyroidism and around 17 progressor patients. Results and caveats for the whole study, not just this receptor: In validation, the model predicted progression to ophthalmopathy with over 65% sensitivity and less than 75% specificity, a median of about 6.7 months before onset. Sample size was not statistically predetermined, and blinding of investigators to group allocation was not performed. In cross-validation, a model built on a 13 V-J signature told ophthalmopathy apart from stable hyperthyroidism with roughly 87% sensitivity and around 83% specificity, and in testing the same model reached 80%/75%. Blood samples also contained most of the expanded thyroid clonotypes (frequency above 0.001), which suggests that blood repertoires may reflect thyroid immune responses.

Amplification of TCR beta CDR3 regions was carried out from RNA transcripts. The TCR CDR3 was subjected to a first round of RT-PCR using the HTBI primer set and the Qiagen OneStep RT-PCR kit. A second multiplex PCR round built the libraries, followed by size selection and purification. Sequencing of the libraries was done on an Illumina HiSeq2000 using paired-end 100 bp reads. For the original study's pipeline: Raw data were processed with SOAPnuke, discarding reads with adapters, uncalled bases, mean Phred below 15, or no exact constant-primer or identifier match. COPE v1.2.5 was used to merge high-quality paired reads, and clonotypes were defined as unique nucleotide sequences. MiTCR v1.1 was used to align the clonotypes against IMGT TRBV, TRBD and TRBJ reference segments. Only V-J combinations with frequency above 0.0001, covering approximately 99% of repertoires, were analysed. The TCS score was defined as the ratio of F50 (clonal expansion) to E x V (chaos), calculated using BLOSUM62-based TCRdist between CDR3 peptides within each V-J. Welch's t-statistics and random forest reduced just over 500 V-J features to around 14, which were used in a naive Bayes classifier (R e1071). Thyroid-blood repertoire similarity was quantified with the Morisita-Horn index. The public reads were run again by TCRdb, first through fastp at Q25 and then through MiXCR, and only productive beta chains were kept. Entries are consolidated by CDR3 protein sequence, retaining the most common genes and DNA. V and J calls and clone size were set by TCRdb, not the authors. The sample records roughly 510,000 distinct CDR3 sequences, 40% to 55% of which are singletons. The ten largest clones capture around 47% of the sample.

Points on this clonotype: Its antigen target is currently unknown. Per-base quality was not reported, and no clone a single base away is much larger than it.

Any patient with an uncontrolled infection, another autoimmune disease, pregnancy or lactation was excluded. Diagnoses relied on clinical symptoms, serum thyroxine and TRAb, thyroid ultrasound and orbital computed tomography. Total RNA was extracted using Trizol reagent, and RNA quality was assessed on an Agilent 2100 Bioanalyzer. The source is an adult woman with Graves' disease, either hyperthyroidism or ophthalmopathy (not recorded which). The sequenced sample consisted of peripheral blood or thyroid tissue (not recorded which).

The CDR3 reads CASSGGGIYEQYF. In nucleotides, the sequence is TGTGCCAGCTCCGGGGGGGGAATCTACGAGCAGTACTTC. This chain joins TRBV2 to TRBJ2-7, and 8 junction bases match TRBD2. Trimming takes 8 bases off V and 3 bases off J; junction bases not matched to a gene: 6. From its cysteine to its phenylalanine, the CDR3 spans 13 amino acids. The read is trimmed to its CDR3 DNA, 39 bases read in frame from base 1. Looking up the germline V gene yields CDR1 SNHLY and CDR2 FYNNEI.